This TCR beta chain derives from a study of T cells in Graves' hyperthyroidism and ophthalmopathy. Patients were excluded because of uncontrolled infection, other autoimmune disease, pregnancy or lactation. Over 9 ml of fresh peripheral blood supplied the PBMCs. Template material for amplifying TCR beta CDR3 regions consisted of RNA transcripts. Initially, a first-round RT-PCR of the TCR CDR3 employed the HTBI primer set. TCRdb passed the multiplex PCR reads through MiXCR, listing each CDR3 protein once. The table lists 550,000 to 700,000 distinct CDR3 sequences, approximately 15% of them singletons. Findings and limits, study-wide: Ophthalmopathy and stable hyperthyroidism were told apart by a 13 V-J model.

The CDR3 contains 18 residues. CDR1 is MNHEY, CDR2 SVGEGT, per germline. The J segment lost 7 bases and the V segment lost 7 bases, leaving 14 bases of the junction unmatched. Details on this clonotype: Its antigen is as yet unknown.

The chain couples TRBV6-2 or TRBV6-3 to TRBJ2-2; 14 bases agree with TRBD2. What was sequenced was blood. This clonotype originated in a woman in her 40s with Graves' ophthalmopathy. The CDR3 DNA is TGTGCCAGCACCCTACTGGGGAGACTAGCGGGAGGGGTCGGGGAGCTGTTTTTT. Translating it yields CASTLLGRLAGGVGELFF.